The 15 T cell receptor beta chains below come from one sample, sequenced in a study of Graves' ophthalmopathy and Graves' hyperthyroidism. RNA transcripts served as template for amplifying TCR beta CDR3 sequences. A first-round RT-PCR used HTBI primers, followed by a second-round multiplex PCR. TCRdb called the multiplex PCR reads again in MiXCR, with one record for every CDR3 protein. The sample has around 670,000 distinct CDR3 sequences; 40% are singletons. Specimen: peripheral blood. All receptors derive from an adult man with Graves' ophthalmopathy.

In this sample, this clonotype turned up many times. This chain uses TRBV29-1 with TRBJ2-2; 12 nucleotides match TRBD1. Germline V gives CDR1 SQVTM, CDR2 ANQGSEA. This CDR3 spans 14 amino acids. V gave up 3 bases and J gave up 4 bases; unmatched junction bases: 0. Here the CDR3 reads CSVEGQGATGELFF. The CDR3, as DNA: TGCAGCGTTGAGGGACAGGGGGCCACCGGGGAGCTGTTTTTT.

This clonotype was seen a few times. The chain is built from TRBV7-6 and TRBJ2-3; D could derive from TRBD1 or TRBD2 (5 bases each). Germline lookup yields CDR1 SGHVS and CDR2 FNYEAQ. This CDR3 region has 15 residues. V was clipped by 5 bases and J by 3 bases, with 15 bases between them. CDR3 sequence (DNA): TGTGCCAGCAGCCCAGGTGGGGGAGCAACAGATACGCAGTATTTT. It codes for CASSPGGGATDTQYF.

The CDR3 coding sequence is TGTGCCAGTAGTACCGTGACAGGGGGACTAAACAATCAGCCCCAGCATTTT. Amino acids: CASSTVTGGLNNQPQHF. V usage is TRBV19 and J usage is TRBJ1-5; 9 bases match TRBD1. CDR1 is LNHDA and CDR2 is SQIVND in the germline V gene (reference sequence). CDR3 length equals 17 residues. V was pared by 4 bases and J by 3 bases, with 10 bases of the junction left unmatched.

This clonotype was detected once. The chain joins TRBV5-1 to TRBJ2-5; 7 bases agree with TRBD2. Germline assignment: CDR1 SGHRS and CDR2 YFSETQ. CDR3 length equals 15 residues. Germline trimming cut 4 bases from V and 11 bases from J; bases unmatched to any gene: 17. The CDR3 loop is CASSLSSGTPTEQYF. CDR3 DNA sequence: TGCGCCAGCAGCCTCTCAAGCGGGACGCCGACGGAGCAGTACTTC.

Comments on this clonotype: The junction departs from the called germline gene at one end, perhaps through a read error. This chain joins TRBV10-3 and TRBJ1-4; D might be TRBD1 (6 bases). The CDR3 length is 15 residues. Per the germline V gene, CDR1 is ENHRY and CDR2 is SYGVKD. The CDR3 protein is CAISQGGKENGKLFF. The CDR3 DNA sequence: TGTGCCATCAGTCAAGGGGGGAAGGAGAATGGAAAACTGTTTTTT.

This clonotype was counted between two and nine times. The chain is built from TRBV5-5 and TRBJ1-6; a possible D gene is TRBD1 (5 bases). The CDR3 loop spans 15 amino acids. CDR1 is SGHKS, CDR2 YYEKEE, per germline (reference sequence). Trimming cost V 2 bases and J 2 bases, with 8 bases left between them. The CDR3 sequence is CASSFRGAYNSPLHF. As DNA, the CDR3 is TGTGCCAGCAGCTTCCGGGGGGCCTATAATTCACCCCTCCACTTT.

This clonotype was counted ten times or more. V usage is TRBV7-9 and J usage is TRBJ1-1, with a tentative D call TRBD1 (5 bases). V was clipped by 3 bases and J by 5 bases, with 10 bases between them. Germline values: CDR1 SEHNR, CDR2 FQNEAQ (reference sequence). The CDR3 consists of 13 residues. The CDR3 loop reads CASSFLGETEAFF. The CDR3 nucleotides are TGTGCCAGCAGCTTTTTAGGGGAGACTGAAGCTTTCTTT.

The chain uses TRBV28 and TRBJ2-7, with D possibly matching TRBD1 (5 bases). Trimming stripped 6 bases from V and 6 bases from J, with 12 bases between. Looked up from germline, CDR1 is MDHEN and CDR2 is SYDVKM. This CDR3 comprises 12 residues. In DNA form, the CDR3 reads TGTGCCAGCAGGGGCTGGGGCCGCGAGCAGTACTTC. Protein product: CASRGWGREQYF.

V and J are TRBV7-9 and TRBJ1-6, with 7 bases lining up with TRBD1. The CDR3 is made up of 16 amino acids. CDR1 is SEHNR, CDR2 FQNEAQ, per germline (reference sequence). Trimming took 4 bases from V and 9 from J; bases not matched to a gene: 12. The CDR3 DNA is TGTGCCAGCAGCTGGACGTCCGGGACAGCTGGTTCACCCCTCCACTTT. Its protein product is CASSWTSGTAGSPLHF. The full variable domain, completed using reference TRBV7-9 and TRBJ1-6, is DTGVSQNPRHKITKRGQNVTFRCDPISEHNRLYWYRQTLGQGPEFLTYFQNEAQLEKSRLLSDRFSAERPKGSFSTLEIQRTEQGDSAMYLCASSWTSGTAGSPLHFGNGTRLTVT.

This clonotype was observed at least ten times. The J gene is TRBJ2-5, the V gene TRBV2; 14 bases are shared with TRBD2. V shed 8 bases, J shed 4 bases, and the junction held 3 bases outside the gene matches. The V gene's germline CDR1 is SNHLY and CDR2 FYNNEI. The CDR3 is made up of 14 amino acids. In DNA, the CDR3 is TGTGCCAGCGGGGGGACTAGCGGGAGAGAGACCCAGTACTTC. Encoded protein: CASGGTSGRETQYF.

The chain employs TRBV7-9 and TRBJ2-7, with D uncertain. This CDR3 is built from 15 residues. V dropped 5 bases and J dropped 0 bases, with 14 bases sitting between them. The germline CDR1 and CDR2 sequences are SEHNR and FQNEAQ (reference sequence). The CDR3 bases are TGTGCCAGCAGCCAAGATGGTTACCTCTCCTACGAGCAGTACTTC. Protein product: CASSQDGYLSYEQYF.

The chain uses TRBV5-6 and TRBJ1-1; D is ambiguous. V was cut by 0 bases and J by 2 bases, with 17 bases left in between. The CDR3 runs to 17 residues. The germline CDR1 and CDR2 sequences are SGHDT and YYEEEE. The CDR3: CASSLVESLGSNTEAFF. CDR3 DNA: TGTGCCAGCAGCTTGGTGGAGAGTTTAGGGAGTAACACTGAAGCTTTCTTT.

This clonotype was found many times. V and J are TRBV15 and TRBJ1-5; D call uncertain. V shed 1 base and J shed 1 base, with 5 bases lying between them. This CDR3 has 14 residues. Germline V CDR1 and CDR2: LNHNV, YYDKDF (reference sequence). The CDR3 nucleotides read TGTGCCACCAGCAGAGGAGAGAGCAATCAGCCCCAGCATTTT. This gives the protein CATSRGESNQPQHF.

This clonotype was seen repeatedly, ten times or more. CDR3 nucleotide sequence: TGTGCCAGCAGCTTGAGGGGAACGAACACTGAAGCTTTCTTT. Translating gives CASSLRGTNTEAFF. This chain joins TRBV7-9 and TRBJ1-1; maybe TRBD1 (5 bases). The length of the CDR3 is 14 residues. V lost 3 bases, J lost 1 base, and 9 bases lay in between. CDR1 is SEHNR and CDR2 is FQNEAQ in the germline V gene (reference sequence).

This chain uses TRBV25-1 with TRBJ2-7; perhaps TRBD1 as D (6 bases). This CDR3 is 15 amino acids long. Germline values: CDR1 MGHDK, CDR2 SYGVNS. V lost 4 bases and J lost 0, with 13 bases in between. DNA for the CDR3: TGTGCCAGCAGTGCTAGAGAACAGGGCTCCTACGAGCAGTACTTC. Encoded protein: CASSAREQGSYEQYF.